A selection of T cell receptor beta chains follows, all from one sample in a study of blood T cells in healthy people across ages. TCRdb re-analysed the 5' RACE reads in MiXCR, keeping a single row per CDR3 protein. The sample lists hundreds of thousands of distinct CDR3 sequences, roughly 44% occurring once. Input material: blood. The receptors were gathered from a man in his 60s in good health. CDR3s include the opening cysteine and the closing phenylalanine or tryptophan. The order of the fields is D gene, J gene, clone size, CDR3 length, V gene, CDR3 DNA, CDR3 protein. D genes are given only for firm matches. Clone size is shown for a subset of rows, as once, few, many or a class of expanded clone.

TRBD2 TRBJ2-3 . 15 TRBV7-2 TGTGCCAGCAGCCGGACTAGCGGTCAAGCAGATACGCAGTATTTT CASSRTSGQADTQYF
. TRBJ2-5 . 14 TRBV18 TGTGCCAGCTCCCCGACGAGGGGTCGAGAGACCCAGTACTTC CASSPTRGRETQYF
TRBD1 TRBJ2-5 many 16 TRBV29-1 TGCAGCGTTGAAGACACCCCCCGGGACAGACAAGAGACCCAGTACTTC CSVEDTPRDRQETQYF
TRBD1 TRBJ2-3 few 15 TRBV29-1 TGCAGCGTAGACCCGGGACAGGGGTTCGCAGATACGCAGTATTTT CSVDPGQGFADTQYF
. TRBJ1-2 few 12 TRBV25-1 TGTGCCAGCGGAGACGCTAACTATGGCTACACCTTC CASGDANYGYTF
. TRBJ2-1 . 13 TRBV7-6 TGTGCCAGCAGCTACGGACTGCAAGAGACCCAGTTCTTC CASSYGLQETQFF
. TRBJ1-5 many 14 TRBV5-6 TGTGCCAGCAGCCAAGGTCGGTTGAACCAGCCCCAGCATTTT CASSQGRLNQPQHF
. TRBJ1-2 few 14 TRBV7-9 TGTGCCAGCAGCCCAGACAGTGGCAGCTATGGCTACACCTTC CASSPDSGSYGYTF
TRBD1 TRBJ2-7 . 15 TRBV6-5 TGTGCCAGCAGTTACCAGCCGGGACAGGGCTACGAGCAGTACTTC CASSYQPGQGYEQYF
. TRBJ2-7 many 15 TRBV29-1 TGCAGCGTTGAAGAGAGGACAGCCCCTCTTGGGGAGCAGTACTTC CSVEERTAPLGEQYF
TRBD2 TRBJ2-5 few 13 TRBV7-2 TGTGCCAGCAGCAACCGGGACTACGAGACCCAGTACTTC CASSNRDYETQYF
TRBD1 TRBJ2-7 . 16 TRBV5-1 TGCGCCAGCAGCGGGCTTCAGGGGGCTCCGGAGGGCGAGCAGTACTTC CASSGLQGAPEGEQYF
TRBD1 TRBJ1-2 . 14 TRBV20-1 TGCAGTGCTAGAGGGACAGGGGGAAACTATGGCTACACCTTC CSARGTGGNYGYTF
TRBD2 TRBJ2-1 . 16 TRBV20-1 TGCAGTGCTAGAGACCCGACTAGCGTAGCCTACAATGAGCAGTTCTTC CSARDPTSVAYNEQFF